The entry that follows covers one T cell receptor beta chain sequence. Its antigen remains unknown. Trimming pared 1 base from V and 5 bases from J, leaving 3 bases between. The CDR3 sequence is 11 residues long. The germline gives CDR1 SGHRS, CDR2 YFSETQ. TCRdb keeps only in-frame clones here, not all; method: immunoSEQ multiplex PCR. The table lists about 94,000 clones, 88% of them singletons, with about 12% in the top ten. This record belongs to a study of T cell responses to AZD1222 COVID-19 vaccine. Overall study results and limits: Donors were mostly white British, more females; clonal diversity possibly underestimated.

This specimen consisted of peripheral blood, obtained 28 days after the second AZD1222 dose. The V and J genes are TRBV5-1 and TRBJ2-5; D call uncertain. This TCR derives from an adult who received the AZD1222 COVID-19 vaccine. The CDR3 loop is CASSLKETQYF. CDR3 DNA sequence: TGCGCCAGCAGCTTGAAGGAGACCCAGTACTTC.